This T cell receptor beta chain is drawn from a study of shared T cell receptors in the human thymus. Assay: immunoSEQ multiplex PCR; the TCRdb copy retains only in-frame clones and omits some. In the table there are 500,000 to 550,000 clones, roughly 74% of which are singletons. CDR3 length: 14 residues. Trimming shortened V by 8 bases and J by 6 bases, and 17 bases separated the two germline ends. Germline CDR1 reads MNHEY; CDR2 reads SMNVEV (reference sequence). These same records also appear under a second study, on human thymus T cells.

The origin of this receptor is a boy under three years old with a congenital heart defect. Sequencing used thymocytes. This chain links TRBV27 with TRBJ2-1, with D possibly being TRBD1 (7 bases). The CDR3 region is CASARGESPNEQFF. In nucleotides, the CDR3 is TGTGCCAGCGCCAGGGGGGAGTCTCCCAATGAGCAGTTCTTC.